These 19 T cell receptor beta chains share one sample of origin, sequenced in a study of T-cell reconstitution after alpha-beta-depleted transplantation in children. Unique molecular identifiers tagged the TCRbeta library. TCRdb reprocessed the PCR reads with MiXCR, giving one entry per CDR3 protein. This table holds hundreds of thousands of distinct CDR3 sequences, under 15% found once. This specimen consisted of PBMCs, obtained before TCRalphabeta/CD19-depleted stem cell transplant. The receptors were sampled from a girl under 10 years old with congenital amegakaryocytic thrombocytopenia, due to receive a stem cell transplant.

This clonotype was picked up many times. The chain joins TRBV10-3 to TRBJ2-3, with TRBD2 matching 12 bases. V shed 7 bases, J shed 0 bases, and the junction held 5 bases outside the gene matches. In germline, CDR1 is ENHRY, CDR2 SYGVKD. This CDR3 comprises 16 residues. The CDR3 DNA reads as TGTGCCATCAATACTAGCGGGAGGACTAGCACAGATACGCAGTATTTT. It codes for CAINTSGRTSTDTQYF.

A few counts support this clonotype. Compared with germline, one end of the junction differs, possibly owing to a read error. The chain couples TRBV5-6 to TRBJ2-7, with TRBD1 matching over 7 bases. The length of the CDR3 is 13 residues. Germline CDR1 SGHDT, CDR2 YYEEEE. The DNA of the CDR3 is TGTGCCAGCAGCTCACAGGGGCACCAATCATTCAACTTC. It is translated as CASSSQGHQSFNF.

The genes are TRBV7-6 and TRBJ2-7; TRBD2 is a possible D gene (5 bases). V was cut by 5 bases and J by 2 bases, with 10 bases left in between. The CDR3 runs 13 residues. The germline V gene has CDR1 SGHVS and CDR2 FNYEAQ. The CDR3: CASSPSSAYEQYF. As DNA, the CDR3 is TGTGCCAGCAGCCCTAGCTCTGCCTACGAGCAGTACTTC.

The chain employs TRBV7-8 and TRBJ2-3, with 8 positions matching TRBD2. With 4 bases clipped from V and 2 bases from J, the junction kept 14 bases outside the gene matches. Germline CDR1 and CDR2: SGHVS and FQNEAQ. The length of the CDR3 is 18 residues. The CDR3, as DNA: TGTGCCAGCAGCTCCCCGCCCGGGACTAGAGGATACACAGATACGCAGTATTTT. It is translated as CASSSPPGTRGYTDTQYF.

This chain joins TRBV5-1 and TRBJ2-7; 9 bases match TRBD1. This CDR3 spans 16 amino acids. The J segment lost 5 bases and the V segment lost 4 bases, leaving 13 bases of the junction unmatched. CDR1 SGHRS and CDR2 YFSETQ come from the germline V gene. The CDR3, as DNA: TGCGCCAGCAGCAAAGTTGACAGGGGGTATTTGAACGAGCAGTACTTC. Protein: CASSKVDRGYLNEQYF.

The sample holds a few counts of this clonotype. J is TRBJ2-1 and V is TRBV11-1, with TRBD2 matching 10 bases. J lost 0 bases, V lost 0 bases, and 11 bases had no gene match. The CDR3 extends over 20 amino acids. Germline-derived CDR1 and CDR2 are SGHAT and FQDESV (reference sequence). The CDR3 region has the DNA TGTGCCAGCAGCTTAGCAGCGGGAGGGCCCGGGCTTAGCTCCTACAATGAGCAGTTCTTC. Residues: CASSLAAGGPGLSSYNEQFF.

This clonotype has at least ten counts. This sequence joins TRBV24-1 and TRBJ2-5; D not resolved. The CDR3 is 13 residues long. The germline V and J ends were trimmed by 5 bases and 5 bases, with 11 bases remaining between them. Per germline, CDR1 KGHDR and CDR2 SFDVKD. The CDR3 reads CATSAENGETQYF. The CDR3 region has the DNA TGTGCCACCAGTGCGGAAAATGGGGAGACCCAGTACTTC.

This clonotype was seen a handful of times. The chain carries TRBV3-1 and TRBJ2-3; D not certain. Between the trimmed V and J ends, which lost 0 bases and 2 bases, there was a span of 9 bases. The germline gives CDR1 LGHDT, CDR2 YNNKEL (reference sequence). The CDR3 runs 15 residues. The CDR3 region has the DNA TGTGCCAGCAGCCAAGAGAACAGTAACACAGATACGCAGTATTTT. Translated, it gives CASSQENSNTDTQYF.

To note about this clonotype: A single base separates this from a much larger clone, so it may be a read error. This chain links TRBV29-1 with TRBJ2-7, with 10 bases matching TRBD2. Germline V gives CDR1 SQVTM, CDR2 ANQGSEA. This CDR3 spans 13 amino acids. V was clipped by 5 bases and J by 0 bases; unmatched bases: 1. This CDR3 is CSVWTSGSYEQYF. In DNA form, the CDR3 reads TGCAGCGTTTGGACTAGCGGCTCCTACGAGCAGTACTTC.

Many counts were recorded for this clonotype. This sequence joins TRBV5-1 and TRBJ2-3; D possibly uses TRBD1 or TRBD2 (6 bases each). V was cut by 3 bases and J by 3 bases, with 11 bases left in between. The CDR3 contains 14 residues. CDR1 and CDR2 (germline): SGHRS, YFSETQ. The CDR3 DNA follows: TGCGCCAGCAGCTCGGGGGCTTTGACAGATACGCAGTATTTT. Residues: CASSSGALTDTQYF.

V is TRBV15 and J is TRBJ1-2, with D unclear. Germline-derived CDR1 and CDR2 are LNHNV and YYDKDF (reference sequence). V lost 1 base and J lost 1, with 10 bases in between. This CDR3 has 15 amino acids. The CDR3 spells CATSRVGRYNYGYTF. The CDR3 DNA follows: TGTGCCACCAGCAGAGTGGGCAGATATAACTATGGCTACACCTTC.

This clonotype was picked up many times. V usage is TRBV10-3 and J usage is TRBJ2-1; TRBD2 aligns across 9 bases. This CDR3 spans 12 amino acids. The V gene end was trimmed by 8 bases and the J gene end by 10 bases; junction bases not matched to a gene: 6. Germline V gene sequence: CDR1 ENHRY, CDR2 SYGVKD. The CDR3 DNA follows: TGTGCCATCCTGGGACTAGCTGGCGAGCAGTTCTTC. It encodes CAILGLAGEQFF.

This clonotype was detected only a few times. This chain links TRBV12-3 or TRBV12-4 with TRBJ2-1; 8 bases are shared with TRBD1. V dropped 5 bases and J dropped 9; count of bases not matched to a gene: 9. The CDR3 is 14 amino acids. The CDR3 bases are TGTGCCAGCAGTGAGAGGACAGGGTGGGTTGAGCAGTTCTTC. Protein sequence: CASSERTGWVEQFF.

This clonotype has ten or more counts. CDR3 DNA sequence: TGCAGTGCTAGTTGGCGTAAAGACACAGATACGCAGTATTTT. Its translation is CSASWRKDTDTQYF. The chain employs TRBV20-1 and TRBJ2-3; D not resolved. The CDR3 consists of 14 residues. The V end lost 3 bases, the J end lost 2 bases, and 12 bases lay between the germline ends. The germline V gene encodes CDR1 DFQATT and CDR2 SNEGSKA (reference sequence).

This clonotype was counted at least ten times. The V and J genes are TRBV12-3 or TRBV12-4 and TRBJ2-6; 8 nucleotides agree with TRBD1. The V gene end was trimmed by 5 bases and the J gene end by 2 bases; junction bases not matched to a gene: 2. CDR3 length: 15 amino acids. The CDR3 loop reads CASSQTGAGANVLTF. CDR3 nucleotide sequence: TGTGCCAGCAGTCAGACAGGGGCTGGGGCCAACGTCCTGACTTTC.

This clonotype came up many times. The chain couples TRBV15 to TRBJ2-1; D not resolved. Germline-derived CDR1 and CDR2 are LNHNV and YYDKDF (reference sequence). The CDR3 runs 11 residues. V gave up 5 bases and J gave up 7 bases, with 6 bases separating them. The CDR3 here is CATSARNEQFF. CDR3 DNA: TGTGCCACCAGCGCGAGAAATGAGCAGTTCTTC. The full variable domain, in which reference TRBV15 and TRBJ2-1 provide the parts outside the CDR3, is DAMVIQNPRYQVTQFGKPVTLSCSQTLNHNVMYWYQQKSSQAPKLLFHYYDKDFNNEADTPDNFQSRRPNTSFCFLDIRSPGLGDTAMYLCATSARNEQFFGPGTRLTVL.

This clonotype was counted only a few times. The rearrangement joins TRBV15 to TRBJ2-2; no firm D call. Trimming stripped 5 bases from V and 5 bases from J, with 9 bases between. CDR3 length: 13 amino acids. Germline loops: CDR1 LNHNV, CDR2 YYDKDF (reference sequence). The CDR3 DNA follows: TGTGCCACCAGCGCATTAGGTACCGGGGAGCTGTTTTTT. This gives the protein CATSALGTGELFF.

This clonotype was picked up many times. The V and J genes are TRBV6-5 and TRBJ1-1; D unresolved. Trimming stripped 5 bases from V and 1 base from J, with 11 bases between. Looked up from germline, CDR1 is MNHEY and CDR2 is SVGAGI. This CDR3 contains 14 residues. CDR3 DNA: TGTGCCAGCAGTGCTCGAGAGCCGAACACTGAAGCTTTCTTT. Translating gives CASSAREPNTEAFF.

This sequence joins TRBV7-6 and TRBJ2-1; a weak D match, TRBD1 (6 bases). V was pared by 6 bases and J by 2 bases, with 17 bases between. Per germline, CDR1 SGHVS and CDR2 FNYEAQ. This CDR3 contains 16 residues. The CDR3 sequence is CASRASNGDTYNEQFF. CDR3 sequence (DNA): TGTGCCAGCAGAGCCTCTAATGGGGACACCTACAATGAGCAGTTCTTC.